Listed below are T cell receptor beta chains from one sample, sequenced in a study of cytomegalovirus exposure and HLA in healthy donors. Here immunoSEQ multiplex PCR was the method, and the copy in TCRdb shows in-frame clones only, minus some. The table includes 95,000 to 150,000 clones, 81% detected once. Sequenced sample: PBMCs. These receptor sequences come from a man aged 18 to 35 in good health and CMV-seronegative. Each CDR3 is given with its conserved first and last residue. Fields, in order: D gene, V gene, J gene, clone size, CDR3 DNA, CDR3 protein. D genes are given only for firm matches. A clone size is listed for some rows: how often the clone was seen (once, few, many), or a class if it is expanded.

TRBD1	TRBV18	TRBJ2-1	-	TGTGCCAGCTCACCCGGGACAGGGGGCAATGAGCAGTTCTTC	CASSPGTGGNEQFF
TRBD2	TRBV9	TRBJ2-1	few	TGTGCCAGCAGCGTAGCGTTGGCGGGGGGGCTAAATGAGCAGTTCTTC	CASSVALAGGLNEQFF
-	TRBV2	TRBJ1-1	few	TGTGCCAGCATCCCATACGGGGGGACTGAAGCTTTCTTT	CASIPYGGTEAFF
-	TRBV6-5	TRBJ1-2	-	TGTGCCAGCAGCCCTGCTAACTATGGCTACACCTTC	CASSPANYGYTF
TRBD1	TRBV5-4	TRBJ2-7	-	TGTGCCAGCAGCTACAACGGACAGGGAGGCGAGCAGTACTTC	CASSYNGQGGEQYF
TRBD1	TRBV6-1	TRBJ1-1	-	TGTGCCAGCACCCCGGGGGACAGCCTGAACACTGAAGCTTTCTTT	CASTPGDSLNTEAFF
-	TRBV2	TRBJ2-2	-	TGTGCCAGCAGTGAAGCGCTTCTCGGCAGGGCCTGGGCCGGGGAGCTGTTTTTT	CASSEALLGRAWAGELFF
-	TRBV6-5	TRBJ1-1	-	TGTGCCAGCACTTATACACCAATGAACACTGAAGCTTTCTTT	CASTYTPMNTEAFF
TRBD1	TRBV9	TRBJ1-1	-	TGTGCCAGCAGCGCCGGACAGGGAGTGAACACTGAAGCTTTCTTT	CASSAGQGVNTEAFF
-	TRBV7-2	TRBJ1-1	-	TGTGCCAGCAGCTTAGGAGGAAAGAACACTGAAGCTTTCTTT	CASSLGGKNTEAFF
-	TRBV5-1	TRBJ2-3	-	TGCGCCAGCAGCATTCGGGACAAATTCATCGGGGGGAAGGTAGATACGCAGTATTTT	CASSIRDKFIGGKVDTQYF
TRBD1	TRBV6-5	TRBJ1-1	-	TGTGCCAGCAGTTATACAGGGGTGGGTGAAGCTTTCTTT	CASSYTGVGEAFF
-	TRBV5-4	TRBJ1-1	-	TGTGCCAGCAGCTTGGCCGGGGACACTGAAGCTTTCTTT	CASSLAGDTEAFF
-	TRBV11-2	TRBJ2-7	-	TGTGCCAGCAGCCGCGGGCAGTCCTACGAGCAGTACTTC	CASSRGQSYEQYF
-	TRBV12-5	TRBJ2-7	-	TGTGCTAGTGGTCCCTCGGGTCCAACGAGGCAGTACTTC	CASGPSGPTRQYF
-	TRBV19	TRBJ2-3	-	TGTGCCAGTAGTAACCAGGGAAGCAATCAGCCCCAGTATTTT	CASSNQGSNQPQYF
TRBD2	TRBV19	TRBJ2-5	-	TGTGCCAGTACCTCATCGACTAGCGGGGGAGAGACCCAGTACTTC	CASTSSTSGGETQYF
-	TRBV7-6	TRBJ2-3	-	TGTGCCAGCAGCTTACGATCGCGGGGGCTAAACCCGACGAGCACAGATACGCAGTATTTT	CASSLRSRGLNPTSTDTQYF
-	TRBV9	TRBJ2-2	-	TGTGCCAGCAGCTTGGGGCCCGGGGGCGGGGAGCTGTTTTTT	CASSLGPGGGELFF
-	TRBV9	TRBJ1-2	-	TGTGCCAGCAGCCTATCGGTTTCGGGGGGCCTCTATGGCTACACCTTC	CASSLSVSGGLYGYTF
TRBD1	TRBV5-1	TRBJ2-5	-	TGCGCCAGCAGCTTGGCCGGGACAGTCCAAGAGACCCAGTACTTC	CASSLAGTVQETQYF
-	TRBV2	TRBJ1-1	-	TGTGCCAGCAGTGACAGGGGAAAAGGGACTGAAGCTTTCTTT	CASSDRGKGTEAFF
TRBD1	TRBV7-9	TRBJ1-6	-	TGTGCCAGCAGCTTAGACCCAGGGGGTTCACCCCTCCACTTT	CASSLDPGGSPLHF
-	TRBV10-3	TRBJ1-5	-	TGTGCCATCAGTGAGTTGGCCAATCAGCCCCAGCATTTT	CAISELANQPQHF
-	TRBV6-1	TRBJ1-1	-	TGTGCCAGCAGTGAGCACGGCCAGGGGAGGGTACAAGCTTTCTTT	CASSEHGQGRVQAFF
TRBD1	TRBV6-1	TRBJ2-7	-	TGTGCCAGCAGGGGAACGACAGGGGGTGAGCAGTACTTC	CASRGTTGGEQYF
TRBD1	TRBV6-1	TRBJ2-2	-	TGTGCCACCATCGACAGGGAGAACACCGGGGAGCTGTTTTTT	CATIDRENTGELFF
TRBD2	TRBV4-2	TRBJ2-5	-	TGTGCCAGCAGCCCCTACCTCGGGGCGGGGGAACCAGAGACCCAGTACTTC	CASSPYLGAGEPETQYF
-	TRBV7-9	TRBJ1-1	-	TGTGCCAGCAGCCTTGCCATCAGGGAAACTGAAGCTTTCTTT	CASSLAIRETEAFF
-	TRBV6-6	TRBJ1-1	few	TGTGCCAGCAAGGAACAGTTCACTGAAGCTTTCTTT	CASKEQFTEAFF
-	TRBV6-1	TRBJ2-7	-	TGTGCCAGCAGTGACCTCGGGGGCTCCTACGAGCAGTACTTC	CASSDLGGSYEQYF
-	TRBV13	TRBJ2-6	once	TGTGCCAGCAGCTTAACGGGAACTCGCTCTGGGGCCAACGTCCTGACTTTC	CASSLTGTRSGANVLTF
-	TRBV6-1	TRBJ1-6	-	TGTGCCAGCACCCCTGAGAGGGCAAGTTCACCCCTCCACTTT	CASTPERASSPLHF
-	TRBV7-8	TRBJ2-3	once	TGTGCCAGCAGCTCCGCAGGGTCTTCCACAGATACGCAGTATTTT	CASSSAGSSTDTQYF
-	TRBV7-2	TRBJ2-7	-	TGTGCCAGCAGCTTAAGCCAGGGCTACGAGCAGTACTTC	CASSLSQGYEQYF
TRBD1	TRBV5-6	TRBJ2-1	once	TGTGCCAGCAGCTTCCGGGACAGGGATAGTCCTGAGCAGTTCTTC	CASSFRDRDSPEQFF
-	TRBV7-9	TRBJ2-2	-	TGTGCCAGCAGCTTTCACGAGGGAGTGCTGTTTTTT	CASSFHEGVLFF
TRBD1	TRBV9	TRBJ1-1	few	TGTGCCAGCAGCGTAGGGGACAGTGGGGCTTTCTTT	CASSVGDSGAFF
-	TRBV7-6	TRBJ1-3	-	TGTGCCAGCAGCTCCCAGGCTCCAGGTCTCACGGGAAACACCATATATTTT	CASSSQAPGLTGNTIYF
TRBD1	TRBV5-6	TRBJ1-2	-	TGTGCCAGCAGCCCGACAGGGGCGCAAGTCTATGGCTACACCTTC	CASSPTGAQVYGYTF
-	TRBV25-1	TRBJ2-7	-	TGTGCCAGCAGTGAATACCTAGGCGCCTACGAGCAGTACTTC	CASSEYLGAYEQYF
TRBD2	TRBV19	TRBJ2-4	few	TGTGCCAGTACCCCCGGGGGGAACATTCAGTACTTC	CASTPGGNIQYF
TRBD1	TRBV4-3	TRBJ1-4	-	TGCGCCAGCAGCCAAGGGGTCGGGACAGGGGATGAAAAACTGTTTTTT	CASSQGVGTGDEKLFF
-	TRBV16	TRBJ2-2	-	TGTGCCAGCAGCCCCAGGGGCAGAGAGACCTCGGGGGAGCTGTTTTTT	CASSPRGRETSGELFF
-	TRBV7-9	TRBJ1-2	-	TGTGCCAGCAGCTTAGAAGGCAGGGTGAACTATGGCTACACCTTC	CASSLEGRVNYGYTF
TRBD2	TRBV19	TRBJ2-5	-	TGTGCCAGTAGCCGATACGGGACTAGCGGGGGCCAAGAGACCCAGTACTTC	CASSRYGTSGGQETQYF
-	TRBV10-1	TRBJ1-1	-	TGCGCCAGCAGCTCCGCGGGGATCACTGAAGCTTTCTTT	CASSSAGITEAFF
-	TRBV13	TRBJ1-1	-	TGTGCCAGCAGCGGTATGACTACTGAAGCTTTCTTT	CASSGMTTEAFF
TRBD1	TRBV29-1	TRBJ2-2	once	TGCAGCGTGAGGACAGGGGGCCCCGGGGAGCTGTTTTTT	CSVRTGGPGELFF
-	TRBV15	TRBJ2-1	-	TGTGCCACCAGCAGCCCCAATGCGGTGGGAGGTTTGAATGAGCAGTTCTTC	CATSSPNAVGGLNEQFF
TRBD2	TRBV4-2	TRBJ2-1	-	TGTGCCAGCAGCCAAGGGCTAGCGGGGGGGTTAAATGAGCAGTTCTTC	CASSQGLAGGLNEQFF
TRBD1	TRBV27	TRBJ1-2	-	TGTGCCAGCAGTTTAAAGGGTAGGACAGGGGACAAGTATGGCTACACCTTC	CASSLKGRTGDKYGYTF
-	TRBV19	TRBJ1-1	once	TGTGCCAGTAGTAGCTGGGGGAGGGGGACGAACACTGAAGCTTTCTTT	CASSSWGRGTNTEAFF
TRBD1	TRBV5-1	TRBJ1-1	-	TGCGCCAGCAGCTGGACCGGGACAGGGGCGTCCACTGAAGCTTTCTTT	CASSWTGTGASTEAFF
-	TRBV2	TRBJ2-7	-	TGTGCCAGCAGTGGGCAGGGATACGAGCAGTACTTC	CASSGQGYEQYF
TRBD1	TRBV6-5	TRBJ2-1	-	TGTGCCAGCCGGGACAGCCTTTACAATGAGCAGTTCTTC	CASRDSLYNEQFF
TRBD1	TRBV7-3	TRBJ2-7	-	TGTGCCAGCAGCAAGGACAGGTCCGGGCTCTACGAGCAGTACTTC	CASSKDRSGLYEQYF